Sequencing of this T cell receptor beta chain was carried out in a study of CD8+ T cells in alopecia areata. At the level of the study: In an open-label trial, patients got 5 to 10 mg tofacitinib twice daily.

Germline values: CDR1 MNHEY, CDR2 SVGAGI. The CDR3 contains 11 residues. V lost 3 bases to trimming and J lost 5 bases, with 4 bases between them. Study findings and constraints: Baseline CD8+ expansion's link to response remains uncertain, as there was one nonresponder.

A few counts support this clone. The antigen remains unidentified. Documented treatment: oral pan-JAK inhibitor, 5-10 mg twice daily. Collection of lesional scalp punch biopsies and peripheral blood was performed in alopecia areata patients. TCR sequencing used cDNA made by reverse transcription of extracted RNA. Assay used: immunoSEQ multiplex PCR; TCRdb lists only in-frame clones, some missing. The sample consists of about 180,000 clones, 58% of them appearing once. The sample was CD4+ T cells sorted from blood, taken at approximately week 60, from a patient treated with tofacitinib. The receptor comes from a human donor with alopecia areata. The rearrangement uses TRBV6-5 and TRBJ1-1, with D unresolved. For the CDR3, the DNA is TGTGCCAGCAGTTATTTGACTGAAGCTTTCTTT. Translating it yields CASSYLTEAFF.